This T cell receptor (beta chain) was sequenced in a study of T cells in Graves' hyperthyroidism and ophthalmopathy. Looking at the study overall: Staff took peripheral blood when the initial diagnosis was made, before any treatment began.

The source material, RNA transcripts, was used to amplify TCR beta CDR3 regions. Researchers ran a first-round RT-PCR on the TCR CDR3 using the HTBI primer set. TCRdb re-derived calls from the multiplex PCR reads in MiXCR, one entry per CDR3 protein. The table lists under 450,000 distinct CDR3 sequences, around 16% of them singletons. Stable Graves' hyperthyroidism denoted no ophthalmopathy progression over 18 months. Hyperthyroidism had been newly diagnosed in patients aged 18 to 65, and its duration was under 2 months. Thyroid ultrasound and orbital computed tomography, with clinical symptoms and serum thyroxine and TRAb, informed diagnoses. Material for sequencing was blood. The sequence derives from a woman younger than 30 with Graves' hyperthyroidism.

The CDR3: CASSPRDGGTSPQYF. The CDR3 DNA reads TGTGCCAGCAGCCCGAGGGACGGCGGGACTAGCCCCCAGTATTTT. The rearrangement links TRBV9 to TRBJ1-5; 9 positions match TRBD2. The J call may be faulty, since TRBJ2-3 better matches the DNA end. The length of the CDR3 is 15 residues. Per germline, CDR1 SGDLS and CDR2 YYNGEE.